The TCR beta chain under discussion was sequenced for a study of cytomegalovirus exposure and HLA in healthy donors (dated by TCRdb to 2017 to 2019). Some background on the complete study: In an earlier analysis of about 560 of the donors, less than 350 Gb of sequence data and roughly 100 million unique TCR beta sequences from 150 million to 200 million T cells were reported. Among the roughly 410 genotyped donors, around 81% belonged to the genetic ancestry cluster associated with self-reported Caucasian donors. Alongside the repertoire data, information on donor age, sex, ethnicity and CMV serostatus was compiled. Typing coverage varied by locus: 629-630 donors for A, B, C, DRB1 and DQB1; approximately 500 for DQA1; approximately 610 for DPA1; roughly 450 for DPB1. Every repertoire in the discovery cohort had been generated on one and the same sequencing platform. An earlier analysis of fewer than 700 of the donors applied high-throughput TCR beta sequencing to assess whether each TCR beta V gene segment acted as functional or pseudogenic. A separate validation cohort of some 130 different subjects was used in addition to the roughly 720-subject first cohort. The study used immunosequencing to profile the T cell repertoires of some 600 subjects and linked those repertoires to cytomegalovirus serostatus. A later genetic analysis used genome-wide SNP genotypes for about 65% of the roughly 700 donors, treating that subset as a discovery cohort. Around 320 gigabases of sequencing data and approximately 85 million unique TCR sequences were included in an early release covering 500 to 750 HLA-typed donors. The study was designed to test whether signatures of past pathogen exposure could be identified by cataloging public T cell receptors. Class I and class II HLA loci were covered by the typing at four-digit resolution. Rather than using new phenotypic data, the later analysis identified candidate immune exposures from TCR beta sequences and from how often those sequences occurred across donors. Among some 400 genotyped donors of the cohort, an average of roughly 240,000 unique TCR beta nucleotide sequences were sequenced per donor, 15% to 20% of them non-productive. A few DR-DQ haplotypes were treated as single units for association and clustering because of strong linkage in the cohort. A later analysis re-analyzed previously published TCR beta repertoires from 650 to 800 donors and added high-resolution HLA genotyping to study TCR occurrence patterns. To predict cytomegalovirus infection status, the study combined high-throughput TCR immunosequencing, statistical association of individual TCRs with disease status, and machine learning. The full study reports these points: HLA typing was unavailable for some donors at each locus, so association tests used only the typed subset. A later analysis associated about 17,000 TCR beta sequences with specific HLA alleles at a false discovery rate of 0.05. In a later analysis, TCR association rates were found to vary across HLA loci, with the most associated TCRs seen for DRB1 alleles and the fewest for HLA-C alleles. According to the authors, the approach could potentially be generalized to other disease states and immunological phenotypes. According to a later analysis, most CMV-associated TCR beta chains appeared to be HLA-restricted, and the HLA associations seemed to be driven largely by CMV exposure. A further reported finding was that TCR beta sequences accurately predicted the HLA-A and HLA-B alleles for most subjects in the first cohort. In a later genetic analysis, a missense DCLRE1C variant was associated with V-gene and J-gene trimming of TCR beta chains, and the association was replicated in an independent cohort. The study gave a list of over 150 TCR beta chains associated with cytomegalovirus. Presence/absence analyses assumed roughly uniform sequencing depth across donors, an assumption that may not hold. Because counts were too low, 15 to 20 rarely observed V segments, including chromosome 9 orphons, were excluded from the earlier analysis of several hundred of the donors. The classifier was reported to diagnose cytomegalovirus status with high specificity and sensitivity in both the original and validation cohorts. Compared with the roughly 670-donor mean, donors in an Asian-associated ancestry cluster had fewer N-insertions in productive TCRs, according to a later genetic analysis. When HLA alleles, especially DR and DQ, strongly co-occurred, attributing TCR associations to individual alleles was difficult. In this cohort, only TCR beta chains were sequenced, and detectable features were limited by the absence of alpha or paired-chain data. A few of the identified cytomegalovirus-associated TCR beta chains were confirmed in vitro to be specific for cytomegalovirus antigens. Linkage disequilibrium might explain the correlated functional status among segregating V segments, but an unknown experimental factor could not be ruled out. A cluster of highly shared sequence variants was judged likely to be a technical artifact of the sequencing pipeline. The only immune exposure information available for the cohort was CMV serostatus. In a later analysis, several top co-occurrence clusters were reported to appear linked to parvovirus B19, influenza, CMV and Epstein-Barr virus. Across donors, most TCR sequences were observed very rarely, whereas some public TCRs were present in many individuals. Compared with equally common non-associated chains, HLA-associated TCR beta chains in a later analysis were more clonally expanded and had lower generation probabilities. The 87-base-pair reads could not distinguish some IMGT-functional V segments, including TRBV6-2 and TRBV6-3, so those segments were excluded. An earlier analysis of some 560 of the donors showed that most TCR beta V segments appeared in productive rearrangements either about 87% or about 30% of the time, which broadly matched IMGT annotations.

The CDR3 sequence holds 14 residues, the cysteine and phenylalanine included. Only the CDR3 portion is preserved as DNA: 42 bases, with reading frame beginning at the first base. CDR1 SGDLS and CDR2 YYNGEE are derived from the germline V gene. The junction carries 11 bases between V and J, which are trimmed by 1 base and 3 bases respectively. On this clone: Its antigen is unknown. One base away there is no much larger clone; base qualities are not given.

In total, approximately 610 healthy bone marrow donors made up the cohort. At the time of sampling, all cohort members were nominally healthy, though unrecorded immune exposures were likely present. The donor tested CMV seropositive and was one of the 289 seropositive cohort members. Each donor provided a peripheral blood sample, and peripheral blood mononuclear cells were used for TCR beta sequencing. The Qiagen DNeasy Blood Extraction Kit was used to extract genomic DNA from the blood cell samples. The library was prepared using the immunoSEQ multiplex PCR assay. For the multiplex PCR, a mixture combining 60 forward primers for TCR Vbeta segments and 13 reverse primers for TCR Jbeta segments was used. The CDR3 region of rearranged TCR beta genes was amplified from genomic DNA by a multiplex PCR assay. Amplified TCR beta libraries were sequenced as 87-base-pair reads on the Illumina HiSeq System. Regarding the original processing steps: A later analysis counted approximately 84 million unique TCR beta chains across the 650 to 700 repertoires, and roughly 9.9 million of these chains were shared by at least two donors. Raw reads were error-corrected and collapsed into unique sequences by a nearest-neighbor algorithm in which closely related sequences were merged to remove PCR and sequencing errors. Alignment of CDR3 sequences to IMGT reference sequences was used to assign V, D and J gene segments. For a sequence to be retained, a match of at least six nucleotides to both a V gene segment and a J gene segment was required. Rearrangements were classified as productive when the CDR3 lacked stop codons and remained in frame with V and J, and all other rearrangements were classified as non-productive. Following IMGT convention, CDR3 was defined as the stretch from the second conserved V-encoded cysteine up to the conserved J-encoded phenylalanine. In an earlier analysis of more than 550 of the donors, sequences lacking an unambiguous match to a single V gene segment were excluded. In an earlier analysis of 587 of the donors, V segments were called functional above 56.7% productive rearrangements and were called segregating when the between-donor standard deviation exceeded 5%. To diagnose cytomegalovirus status from the catalog of TCR beta chain sequences, a statistical classification framework was built. In a later analysis, TCR nucleotide sequences were compared against IMGT/GENE-DB human TR gene sequences so that V and J genes could be assigned. Using the TCRdist pipeline, a later analysis assigned CDR3 sequences along with most-parsimonious VDJ recombination scenarios. In a later analysis, each TCR beta chain was defined by its CDR3 amino acid sequence together with its V-gene family, and reads without a unique V-gene family were excluded. As a way to deal with suspected cross-contamination and a sequencing artifact, a later analysis dropped approximately 590 nucleotide sequences that were highly shared and had low generation probability. In a later analysis, a clonal expansion index for each public chain was calculated from normalized within-repertoire ranks of inferred template counts. A later analysis computed generation probabilities with a VDJ recombination model fitted to out-of-frame rearrangements, and checked the results against IGoR. A later analysis scored TCR-TCR, TCR-HLA and TCR-CMV co-occurrence with hypergeometric tests, applying a repertoire-size bias correction to TCR pairs. A later analysis estimated false discovery rates by permuting HLA or CMV assignments 20 times. A later analysis grouped co-occurring TCRs with DBSCAN, adding TCRdist sequence similarity when clustering within HLA-allele-positive subsets. Co-occurrence clustering excluded repertoires with fewer than 30,000 or more than 120,000 public chains, plus five with anomalous nucleotide sharing. TCRdb provides this immuneACCESS table in a form limited to in-frame rearrangements. Some clones are lacking; in checked studies, under half of them reflect an unresolved V gene, and why the rest are absent is not known. V, J and clone size reflect that table, while D and trimming were determined from the DNA. The sample data list 180,000 or so clones, and around 80% of these were observed just once. Roughly 4.5% of the sample belongs to the ten largest clones.

The chain uses TRBV9 and TRBJ2-7, with TRBD2 perhaps the D gene, on 5 matching bases. Sample: PBMCs. The sequence was collected from a woman aged 45-65 years in good health and CMV-seropositive. The CDR3 reads as follows: CASSVSQADYEQYF. The DNA sequence is as follows: TGTGCCAGCAGCGTATCGCAAGCGGACTACGAGCAGTACTTC.